These 19 T cell receptor beta chains originate from one sample sequenced in a study of shared clonotypes between healthy human individuals. Some clones are missing from TCRdb's copy, which holds only in-frame ones; the method was immunoSEQ multiplex PCR. The data show roughly 2,300,000 clones, about 90% seen once. Sequencing was done on a sample of naive CD4+ T cells from PBMCs. This sample's subset: CD45RA+ positively selected. These receptors all stem from a man aged 18 to 35 in good health. Some clones in this sample may be carry-over from other donors' samples.

The chain employs TRBV5-1 and TRBJ1-2; no reliable D call. V was pared by 4 bases and J by 1 base, with 11 bases between. The length of the CDR3 is 14 residues. CDR1 SGHRS and CDR2 YFSETQ come from the germline V gene. CDR3 region: CASSKPGVNYGYTF. The CDR3 DNA reads as TGCGCCAGCAGCAAACCGGGCGTTAACTATGGCTACACCTTC. The full variable domain, its missing parts supplied by reference TRBV5-1 and TRBJ1-2, is KAGVTQTPRYLIKTRGQQVTLSCSPISGHRSVSWYQQTPGQGLQFLFEYFSETQRNKGNFPGRFSGRQFSNSRSEMNVSTLELGDSALYLCASSKPGVNYGYTFGSGTRLTVV.

The CDR3 DNA reads as TGTGCCAGCAGTTTATGGGCTAACCCCCCAGATACGCAGTATTTT. Its translation is CASSLWANPPDTQYF. The V call is TRBV28, the J call TRBJ2-3; D is unresolved. CDR1 and CDR2 (germline): MDHEN, SYDVKM. This CDR3 comprises 15 residues. The V and J ends lost 0 bases and 4 bases respectively, with 11 bases between them.

CDR3 loop: CASTKRQSPSYEQYF. Written as DNA, the CDR3 is TGTGCCAGCACAAAACGACAGTCCCCATCCTACGAGCAGTACTTC. J is TRBJ2-7 and V is TRBV28; tentative D call: TRBD1 (5 bases). CDR1 is MDHEN, CDR2 SYDVKM, per germline. This CDR3 has 15 residues. V was cut by 7 bases and J by 1 base, with 17 bases left in between.

This chain joins TRBV25-1 and TRBJ2-1, with D possibly TRBD1 on 5 matching bases. Trimming cost V 4 bases and J 1 base, with 11 bases left between them. The CDR3 has 15 residues. Germline-derived CDR1 and CDR2 are MGHDK and SYGVNS. In DNA form, the CDR3 reads TGTGCCAGCAGTGTCAGGGCCGGGTCCTACAATGAGCAGTTCTTC. It yields the protein CASSVRAGSYNEQFF.

The genes are TRBV7-8 and TRBJ2-3, with 7 bases aligning to TRBD2. CDR1 is SGHVS, CDR2 FQNEAQ, per germline. The CDR3 length is 13 residues. J gave up 6 bases and V 0 bases, and 0 bases lay outside the gene matches. The CDR3: CASSLAGGDTQYF. The DNA for the CDR3 is TGTGCCAGCAGCTTAGCGGGAGGGGATACGCAGTATTTT. The variable domain in full, completed from reference TRBV7-8 and TRBJ2-3, reads GAGVSQSPRYKVAKRGQDVALRCDPISGHVSLFWYQQALGQGPEFLTYFQNEAQLDKSGLPSDRFFAERPEGSVSTLKIQRTQQEDSAVYLCASSLAGGDTQYFGPGTRLTVL.

This rearrangement joins TRBV30 to TRBJ1-1; no reliable D call. Germline loops: CDR1 GTSNPN, CDR2 SVGIG (reference sequence). V lost 0 bases and J 5 bases, leaving 13 bases between the germline ends. CDR3 length: 14 residues. CDR3 protein: CAWSVLGVWTEAFF. CDR3 DNA sequence: TGTGCCTGGAGTGTACTTGGGGTTTGGACTGAAGCTTTCTTT.

V is TRBV29-1 and J is TRBJ2-1; no firm D call. Germline CDR1 SQVTM, CDR2 ANQGSEA. V lost 6 bases to trimming and J lost 5 bases, with 8 bases between them. This CDR3 is 11 amino acids long. The CDR3 protein is CSVRLNNEQFF. CDR3 nucleotide sequence: TGCAGCGTCCGATTAAACAATGAGCAGTTCTTC.

This clone was seen only a few times. Other DNA sequences of this sample code for an identical CDR3. The chain has TRBV11-2 and TRBJ1-2; 8 positions match TRBD1. Germline trimming cut 4 bases from V and 2 bases from J; bases unmatched to any gene: 0. The length of the CDR3 is 13 residues. Germline V gene data show CDR1 as SGHAT and CDR2 as FQNNGV. CDR3 protein: CASSWDRNYGYTF. DNA for the CDR3: TGTGCCAGCAGCTGGGACAGGAACTATGGCTACACCTTC.

Only one count was recorded for this clone. The chain couples TRBV28 to TRBJ2-1, with TRBD2 identical over 8 bases. Germline CDR1 and CDR2: MDHEN and SYDVKM. Germline trimming cut 5 bases from V and 6 bases from J; bases unmatched to any gene: 18. The CDR3 sequence is 18 residues long. CDR3 nucleotides: TGTGCCAGCAGTCCCCATGTCTGGGTAGCGGGACGGATCAATGAGCAGTTCTTC. Its protein product is CASSPHVWVAGRINEQFF.

This sequence joins TRBV5-4 and TRBJ2-2; D is perhaps TRBD1 or TRBD2 (5 bases each). Germline V CDR1 and CDR2: SGHNT, YYREEE (reference sequence). V gave up 8 bases and J gave up 0 bases, with 8 bases separating them. This CDR3 is built from 13 residues. This chain's CDR3 is CASRGANTGELFF. The DNA of the CDR3 is TGTGCCAGTCGGGGCGCGAACACCGGGGAGCTGTTTTTT.

A single count supports this clone. This chain links TRBV28 with TRBJ1-1; 7 nucleotides line up with TRBD1. This CDR3 contains 16 residues. V lost 1 base to trimming and J lost 0 bases; unmatched junction nucleotides: 5. Germline CDR1 reads MDHEN; CDR2 reads SYDVKM. CDR3 in DNA: TGTGCCAGCAGTTTATTACCGGGACAGATGAACACTGAAGCTTTCTTT. Protein product: CASSLLPGQMNTEAFF.

This clone has more than one count but fewer than ten. Other DNA sequences of this sample code for an identical CDR3. The V call is TRBV9, the J call TRBJ1-3; D unresolved. The CDR3 has 12 amino acids. Germline loops: CDR1 SGDLS, CDR2 YYNGEE. V lost 0 bases to trimming and J lost 3 bases, with 1 base between them. The CDR3 region is CASSVGGNTIYF. CDR3 in DNA: TGTGCCAGCAGCGTAGGTGGAAACACCATATATTTT.

The rearrangement links TRBV29-1 to TRBJ2-4; possibly TRBD1 for D (6 bases). CDR1 and CDR2 from the germline V gene are SQVTM and ANQGSEA. V lost 2 bases, J lost 5 bases, and 7 bases lay in between. This CDR3 is 12 amino acids long. Here the CDR3 reads CSVETGQNIQYF. The CDR3 DNA reads TGCAGCGTTGAAACAGGGCAAAACATTCAGTACTTC. The full variable domain, completed using reference TRBV29-1 and TRBJ2-4, is SAVISQKPSRDICQRGTSLTIQCQVDSQVTMMFWYRQQPGQSLTLIATANQGSEATYESGFVIDKFPISRPNLTFSTLTVSNMSPEDSSIYLCSVETGQNIQYFGAGTRLSVL.

The chain links TRBV6-4 to TRBJ2-3; tentative D call: TRBD2 (6 bases). Trimming left V 3 bases short and J 3 bases short, with 13 bases between. The CDR3 contains 15 residues. Germline loops: CDR1 MRHNA, CDR2 SNTAGT. CDR3 amino acids: CASSDTSRITDTQYF. The DNA for the CDR3 is TGTGCCAGCAGTGATACTAGCAGGATTACAGATACGCAGTATTTT.

This chain connects TRBV5-6 to TRBJ2-7; TRBD1 might be the D (5 bases). Trimming cost V 4 bases and J 3 bases, with 20 bases left between them. The germline gives CDR1 SGHDT, CDR2 YYEEEE. This CDR3 spans 16 amino acids. The CDR3 here is CASSPAPIGALYEQYF. As DNA, the CDR3 is TGTGCCAGCAGCCCGGCCCCGATAGGGGCCCTCTACGAGCAGTACTTC. The full variable domain, completed using reference TRBV5-6 and TRBJ2-7, is DAGVTQSPTHLIKTRGQQVTLRCSPKSGHDTVSWYQQALGQGPQFIFQYYEEEERQRGNFPDRFSGHQFPNYSSELNVNALLLGDSALYLCASSPAPIGALYEQYFGPGTRLTVT.

This sequence joins TRBV2 and TRBJ1-6, with D unclear. Per the germline V gene, CDR1 is SNHLY and CDR2 is FYNNEI. CDR3 length: 15 amino acids. The V and J ends lost 3 bases and 11 bases respectively, with 17 bases between them. CDR3 in DNA: TGTGCCAGCAGTGAGGAGTCCGGACCAAGGGCACCCCTCCACTTT. Its translation is CASSEESGPRAPLHF.

Concerning this clone: Other nucleotide sequences in the sample specify the same CDR3. This chain's CDR3 is CASSLGGQPNTEAFF. In DNA, the CDR3 is TGTGCCAGCAGCTTAGGGGGACAGCCCAACACTGAAGCTTTCTTT. This sequence joins TRBV7-9 and TRBJ1-1, with 7 bases fitting TRBD1. This CDR3 contains 15 residues. Per germline, CDR1 SEHNR and CDR2 FQNEAQ (reference sequence). Trimming took 1 base from V and 2 from J; bases not matched to a gene: 4.

The chain carries TRBV2 and TRBJ1-4; D is unclear. The CDR3 runs 12 residues. Trimming shortened V by 5 bases and J by 4 bases, and 5 bases separated the two germline ends. CDR1 SNHLY and CDR2 FYNNEI come from the germline V gene. For the CDR3, the DNA is TGTGCCAGCAGTTACGTTAATGAAAAACTGTTTTTT. Translated: CASSYVNEKLFF.

Here the CDR3 reads CASSPAGRGIYEQYF. Here the CDR3 DNA reads TGTGCCAGCAGCCCCGCCGGACGAGGTATCTACGAGCAGTACTTC. The rearrangement uses TRBV11-2 and TRBJ2-7; D is unresolved. The CDR3 is made up of 15 amino acids. From germline, CDR1 is SGHAT and CDR2 FQNNGV. With 5 bases removed from V and 3 bases from J, the gap between germline ends came to 17 bases.